These T cell receptor beta chains were read from a single sample in a study of OX40 agonist ivuxolimab in advanced cancers. Sequencing used immunoSEQ multiplex PCR; TCRdb keeps in-frame clones, though not all of them. Of approximately 71,000 clones in the sample, over 80% were seen once. The sample here was CD4+ or CD8+ T cells sorted from blood, taken in a trial of the OX40 agonist ivuxolimab. These receptors all stem from an adult with an advanced solid tumor such as melanoma, head and neck, liver or kidney cancer. CDR3s include the opening cysteine and the closing phenylalanine or tryptophan. A D gene is named only where the DNA matches it firmly. A clone size is listed for some rows: how often the clone was seen (once, few, many), or a class if it is expanded.

len	v_gene	abundance	d_gene	j_gene	CDR3nt	CDR3aa
14	TRBV5-1	many	-	TRBJ1-2	TGCGCCAGCAGCTTGGGAGGGCCTGGCTATGGCTACACCTTC	CASSLGGPGYGYTF
13	TRBV19	-	-	TRBJ1-1	TGTGCCAGTATGTGGGGAGTTAACACTGAAGCTTTCTTT	CASMWGVNTEAFF
15	TRBV5-6	-	-	TRBJ2-1	TGTGCCAGCCATACTAGCAGAGATCCCTACAATGAGCAGTTCTTC	CASHTSRDPYNEQFF
14	TRBV5-1	-	TRBD2	TRBJ2-1	TGCGCCAGCAGCCGCGGGGGGGCTGACAATGAGCAGTTCTTC	CASSRGGADNEQFF
17	TRBV18	-	TRBD1	TRBJ1-2	TGTGCCAGCTCACCGAGACAGGGTCCGGGGCCTAACTATGGCTACACCTTC	CASSPRQGPGPNYGYTF
18	TRBV4-1	-	-	TRBJ1-2	TGCGCCAGCAGCTCAGGGCAGGGAGCCCCGCTATCACAGGGTGGCTACACCTTC	CASSSGQGAPLSQGGYTF
12	TRBV2	-	-	TRBJ2-5	TGTGCCAGCAGTGGGTACCAAGAGACCCAGTACTTC	CASSGYQETQYF
12	TRBV7-9	few	-	TRBJ1-2	TGTGCCAGCAGCTTAGCTGAGGGTGGCTACACCTTC	CASSLAEGGYTF
14	TRBV27	-	-	TRBJ2-6	TGTGCCAGCAGTTTACTGGCTGGGGCCAACGTCCTGACTTTC	CASSLLAGANVLTF
13	TRBV6-5	-	-	TRBJ1-2	TGTGCCAGCAGGCGGAAAGCTAACTATGGCTACACCTTC	CASRRKANYGYTF
13	TRBV4-2	-	-	TRBJ1-1	TGTGCCAGCAGCCAAGACGCTATAGTTGAAGCTTTCTTT	CASSQDAIVEAFF
15	TRBV11-2	many	-	TRBJ1-6	TGTGCCAGCAGCTTCGGCGACGGGGTATATTCACCCCTCCACTTT	CASSFGDGVYSPLHF
15	TRBV2	-	-	TRBJ2-1	TGTGCCAGCAGTGTGAGAGGGGGTACATGGAATGAGCAGTTCTTC	CASSVRGGTWNEQFF
16	TRBV5-8	-	TRBD2	TRBJ2-3	TGTGCCAGCAGCTTGTTTGGTAGCGGGGGAACAGATACGCAGTATTTT	CASSLFGSGGTDTQYF
15	TRBV7-1	-	-	TRBJ1-2	TGTGCCAGCAGCTTAGTTTGGGGTAGTAACTATGGCTACACCTTC	CASSLVWGSNYGYTF
16	TRBV5-4	-	TRBD2	TRBJ2-2	TGTGCCAGCAGCTTCCTCGGGGGGGCCCTGACCGGGGAGCTGTTTTTT	CASSFLGGALTGELFF
13	TRBV6-5	few	-	TRBJ2-2	TGTGCCAGCACTAGGGGGAACACCGGGGAGCTGTTTTTT	CASTRGNTGELFF
13	TRBV2	-	-	TRBJ2-5	TGTGCCAGCAGCCGCAGGAGCCAAGAGACCCAGTACTTC	CASSRRSQETQYF
16	TRBV10-3	-	TRBD2	TRBJ2-3	TGTGCCATCAGTGATAGACTAGCGGGAACGGTAGATACGCAGTATTTT	CAISDRLAGTVDTQYF
13	TRBV2	-	TRBD1	TRBJ1-2	TGTGCCAGCAGTAGCAGGGGACAGGAAGGCCACACCTTC	CASSSRGQEGHTF